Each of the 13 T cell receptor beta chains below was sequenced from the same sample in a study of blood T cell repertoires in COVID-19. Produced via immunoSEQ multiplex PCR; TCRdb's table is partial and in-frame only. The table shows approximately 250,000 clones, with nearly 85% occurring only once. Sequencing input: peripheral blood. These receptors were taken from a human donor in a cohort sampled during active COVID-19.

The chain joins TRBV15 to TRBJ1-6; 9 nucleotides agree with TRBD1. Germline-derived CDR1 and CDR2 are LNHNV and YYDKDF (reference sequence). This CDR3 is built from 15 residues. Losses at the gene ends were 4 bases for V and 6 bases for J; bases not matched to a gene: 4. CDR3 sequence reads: CATSTLTGGNSPLHF. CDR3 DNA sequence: TGTGCCACCAGCACCCTGACAGGGGGTAATTCACCCCTCCACTTT.

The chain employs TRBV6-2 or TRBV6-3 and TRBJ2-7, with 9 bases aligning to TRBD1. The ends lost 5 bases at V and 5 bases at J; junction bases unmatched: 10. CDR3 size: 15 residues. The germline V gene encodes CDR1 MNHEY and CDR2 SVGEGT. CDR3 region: CASSPSGTGFHEQYF. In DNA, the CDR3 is TGTGCCAGCAGTCCATCCGGGACAGGGTTTCACGAGCAGTACTTC.

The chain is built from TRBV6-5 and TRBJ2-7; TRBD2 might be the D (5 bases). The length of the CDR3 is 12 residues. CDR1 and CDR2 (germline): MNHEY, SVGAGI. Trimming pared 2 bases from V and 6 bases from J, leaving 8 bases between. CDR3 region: CASSYGGGEQYF. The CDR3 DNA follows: TGTGCCAGCAGTTACGGAGGTGGCGAGCAGTACTTC.

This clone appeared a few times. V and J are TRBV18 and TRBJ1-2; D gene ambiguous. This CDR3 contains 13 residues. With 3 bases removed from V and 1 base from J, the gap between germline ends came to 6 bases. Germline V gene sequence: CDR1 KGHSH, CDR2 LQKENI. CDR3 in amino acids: CASSPRSNYGYTF. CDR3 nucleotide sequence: TGTGCCAGCTCACCTCGCAGTAACTATGGCTACACCTTC.

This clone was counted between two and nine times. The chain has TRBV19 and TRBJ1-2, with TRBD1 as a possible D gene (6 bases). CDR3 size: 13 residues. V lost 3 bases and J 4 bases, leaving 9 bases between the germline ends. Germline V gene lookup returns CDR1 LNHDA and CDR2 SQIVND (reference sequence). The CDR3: CASSIRGIYGYTF. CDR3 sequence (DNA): TGTGCCAGTAGTATTAGGGGGATCTATGGCTACACCTTC.

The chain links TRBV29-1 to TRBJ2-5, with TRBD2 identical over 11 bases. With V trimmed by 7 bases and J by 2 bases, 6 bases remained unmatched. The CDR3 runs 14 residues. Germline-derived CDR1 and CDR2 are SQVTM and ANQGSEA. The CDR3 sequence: CSADGTSGQETQYF. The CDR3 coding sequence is TGCAGCGCGGACGGGACTAGCGGTCAAGAGACCCAGTACTTC. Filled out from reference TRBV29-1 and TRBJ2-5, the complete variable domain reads SAVISQKPSRDICQRGTSLTIQCQVDSQVTMMFWYRQQPGQSLTLIATANQGSEATYESGFVIDKFPISRPNLTFSTLTVSNMSPEDSSIYLCSADGTSGQETQYFGPGTRLLVL.

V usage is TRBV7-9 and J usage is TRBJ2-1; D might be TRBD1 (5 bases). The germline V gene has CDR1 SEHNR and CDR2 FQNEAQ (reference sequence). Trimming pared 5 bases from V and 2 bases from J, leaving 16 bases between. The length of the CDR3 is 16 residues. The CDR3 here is CASSVSGTGPYNEQFF. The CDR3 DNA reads TGTGCCAGCAGCGTATCCGGTACAGGCCCCTACAATGAGCAGTTCTTC. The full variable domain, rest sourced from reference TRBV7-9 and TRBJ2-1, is DTGVSQNPRHKITKRGQNVTFRCDPISEHNRLYWYRQTLGQGPEFLTYFQNEAQLEKSRLLSDRFSAERPKGSFSTLEIQRTEQGDSAMYLCASSVSGTGPYNEQFFGPGTRLTVL.

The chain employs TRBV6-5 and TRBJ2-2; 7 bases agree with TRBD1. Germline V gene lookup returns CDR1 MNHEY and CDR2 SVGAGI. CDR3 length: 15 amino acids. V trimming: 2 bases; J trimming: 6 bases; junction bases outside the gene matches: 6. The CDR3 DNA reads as TGTGCCAGCAGTTACCCGACAGGGAGCGCCGGGGAGCTGTTTTTT. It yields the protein CASSYPTGSAGELFF.

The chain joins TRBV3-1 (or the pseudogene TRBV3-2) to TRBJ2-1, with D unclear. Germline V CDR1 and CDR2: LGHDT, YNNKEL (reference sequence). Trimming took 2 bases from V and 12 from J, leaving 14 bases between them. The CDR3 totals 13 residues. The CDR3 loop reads CASSQTTYAPQFF. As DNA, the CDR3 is TGTGCCAGCAGCCAAACTACGTATGCTCCGCAGTTCTTC.

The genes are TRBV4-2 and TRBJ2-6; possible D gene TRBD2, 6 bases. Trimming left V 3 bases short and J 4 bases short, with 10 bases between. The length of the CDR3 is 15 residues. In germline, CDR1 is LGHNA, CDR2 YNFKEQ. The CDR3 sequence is CASSHGGAGANVLTF. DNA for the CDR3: TGTGCCAGCAGCCACGGGGGTGCCGGGGCCAACGTCCTGACTTTC.

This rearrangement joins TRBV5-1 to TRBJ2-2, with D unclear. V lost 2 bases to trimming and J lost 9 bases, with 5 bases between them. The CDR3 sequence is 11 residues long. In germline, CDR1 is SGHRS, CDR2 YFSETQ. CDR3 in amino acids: CASSLSRELFF. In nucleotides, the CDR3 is TGCGCCAGCAGCTTAAGCCGGGAGCTGTTTTTT.

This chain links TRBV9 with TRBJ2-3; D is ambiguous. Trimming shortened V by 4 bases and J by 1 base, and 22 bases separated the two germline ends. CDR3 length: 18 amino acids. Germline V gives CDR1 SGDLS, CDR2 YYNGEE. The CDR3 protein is CASSPSSIRWQGTDTQYF. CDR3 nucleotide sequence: TGTGCCAGCAGCCCAAGTAGTATAAGATGGCAGGGCACAGATACGCAGTATTTT.

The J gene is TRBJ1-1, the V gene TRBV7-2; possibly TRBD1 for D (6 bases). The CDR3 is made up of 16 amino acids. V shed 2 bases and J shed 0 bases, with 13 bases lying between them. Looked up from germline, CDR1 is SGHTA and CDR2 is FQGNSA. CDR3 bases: TGTGCCAGCAGCTTAAGGGGGACGATCATGAACACTGAAGCTTTCTTT. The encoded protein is CASSLRGTIMNTEAFF.